The rows below give T cell receptor beta chains drawn from one sample of a study of blood T cell repertoires in COVID-19. Libraries were prepared by immunoSEQ multiplex PCR; TCRdb keeps only in-frame clonotypes and omits some of them. The sample carries a few hundred thousand clones, approximately 89% recorded once. The sample consisted of peripheral blood. The receptors were sampled from a woman aged 30 to 39 with COVID-19, enrolled during active disease. CDR3s include the opening cysteine and the closing phenylalanine or tryptophan. Each record gives: J gene, D gene, clone size, V gene, CDR3 DNA, CDR3 protein. A D gene is named only where the DNA matches it firmly. Some rows have no size entry. The others give once, few or many, or a class for an expanded clone.

J gene: TRBJ1-5
D gene: -
clone size: -
V gene: TRBV27
CDR3 DNA: TGTGCCAGCCGTGAGGGATTCTTAGAATCGAATCAGCCCCAGCATTTT
CDR3 protein: CASREGFLESNQPQHF

J gene: TRBJ2-1
D gene: -
clone size: -
V gene: TRBV4-2
CDR3 DNA: TGTGCCAGCAGCCAAGAGGGGACAAAACTCTCCTACAATGAGCAGTTCTTC
CDR3 protein: CASSQEGTKLSYNEQFF

J gene: TRBJ1-4
D gene: TRBD1
clone size: once
V gene: TRBV27
CDR3 DNA: TGTGCCAGCAGACCACCCGCTCATAACAAGGGGGCGGCTGAAAAACTGTTTTTT
CDR3 protein: CASRPPAHNKGAAEKLFF

J gene: TRBJ1-1
D gene: -
clone size: -
V gene: TRBV5-1
CDR3 DNA: TGCGCCAGCGGCGTGGGGGCGAACACTGAAGCTTTCTTT
CDR3 protein: CASGVGANTEAFF

J gene: TRBJ1-4
D gene: -
clone size: -
V gene: TRBV30
CDR3 DNA: TGTGCCTGGAGTAGGCAGGAAAATGAGAAACTGTTTTTT
CDR3 protein: CAWSRQENEKLFF

J gene: TRBJ1-5
D gene: -
clone size: -
V gene: TRBV5-1
CDR3 DNA: TGCGCCAGCAGCTTAGCTAGCAATCAGCCCCAGCATTTT
CDR3 protein: CASSLASNQPQHF

J gene: TRBJ1-5
D gene: -
clone size: -
V gene: TRBV18
CDR3 DNA: TGTGCCAGCTCACCAACAGGAACGAGCAATCAGCCCCAGCATTTT
CDR3 protein: CASSPTGTSNQPQHF

J gene: TRBJ2-7
D gene: TRBD1
clone size: -
V gene: TRBV19
CDR3 DNA: TGTGCCAGTAGTAGTTTCACCGGGACAGGGATCTACGAGCAGTACTTC
CDR3 protein: CASSSFTGTGIYEQYF

J gene: TRBJ1-3
D gene: TRBD1
clone size: -
V gene: TRBV5-4
CDR3 DNA: TGTGCCAGCAGCCGGCAGGGGACAGGAAGAAACACCATATATTTT
CDR3 protein: CASSRQGTGRNTIYF

J gene: TRBJ2-1
D gene: TRBD1
clone size: once
V gene: TRBV5-1
CDR3 DNA: TGCGCCAGCAGCTTCATCGGGGACAGGGGGTATGAGCAGTTCTTC
CDR3 protein: CASSFIGDRGYEQFF

J gene: TRBJ1-2
D gene: TRBD1
clone size: -
V gene: TRBV6-2/TRBV6-3
CDR3 DNA: TGTGCCAGCAGCCGAATTGGACAGGCTGGCTACACCTTC
CDR3 protein: CASSRIGQAGYTF

J gene: TRBJ2-2
D gene: -
clone size: -
V gene: TRBV24-1
CDR3 DNA: TGTGCCACCAGTGTCACAGCTAATACCGGGGAGCTGTTTTTT
CDR3 protein: CATSVTANTGELFF

J gene: TRBJ2-1
D gene: TRBD2
clone size: -
V gene: TRBV4-1
CDR3 DNA: TGCGCCAGCAGCCAGGAGGGACTAGCGAGAAATGAGCAGTTCTTC
CDR3 protein: CASSQEGLARNEQFF

J gene: TRBJ1-3
D gene: -
clone size: -
V gene: TRBV7-9
CDR3 DNA: TGTGCCAGCAGCATCGCGGGAAACACCATATATTTT
CDR3 protein: CASSIAGNTIYF

J gene: TRBJ1-6
D gene: TRBD1
clone size: -
V gene: TRBV7-9
CDR3 DNA: TGTGCCAGCAGCTTGCATGACAGGGGAACCAATTCACCCCTCCACTTT
CDR3 protein: CASSLHDRGTNSPLHF

J gene: TRBJ1-2
D gene: TRBD1
clone size: -
V gene: TRBV28
CDR3 DNA: TGTGCCAGCAGTCCCCCGGCGGGACAGGACTATGGCTACACCTTC
CDR3 protein: CASSPPAGQDYGYTF

J gene: TRBJ1-2
D gene: -
clone size: once
V gene: TRBV5-6
CDR3 DNA: TGTGCCAGCAGCTGGAGCGGAGTTAACTATGGCTACACCTTC
CDR3 protein: CASSWSGVNYGYTF

J gene: TRBJ1-1
D gene: -
clone size: once
V gene: TRBV6-5
CDR3 DNA: TGTGCCAGCAGGTCCGCAGGAGGGACTGAAGCTTTCTTT
CDR3 protein: CASRSAGGTEAFF

J gene: TRBJ1-3
D gene: TRBD1
clone size: -
V gene: TRBV5-6
CDR3 DNA: TGTGCCAGCAGCTTGGTGACAGGGGGAAACACCATATATTTT
CDR3 protein: CASSLVTGGNTIYF

J gene: TRBJ2-7
D gene: -
clone size: -
V gene: TRBV18
CDR3 DNA: TGTGCCAGCTCACCACCGGGCAGGGCCTACGAGCAGTACTTC
CDR3 protein: CASSPPGRAYEQYF

J gene: TRBJ2-1
D gene: -
clone size: -
V gene: TRBV3-1/TRBV3-2
CDR3 DNA: TGTGCCAGCAGCCAATCCATGGAGGATGAGCAGTTCTTC
CDR3 protein: CASSQSMEDEQFF

J gene: TRBJ1-6
D gene: TRBD1
clone size: -
V gene: TRBV5-4
CDR3 DNA: TGTGCCAGCAGCCTCGCCGGGACAGGGTATTCACCCCTCCACTTT
CDR3 protein: CASSLAGTGYSPLHF

J gene: TRBJ1-2
D gene: TRBD1
clone size: -
V gene: TRBV27
CDR3 DNA: TGTGCCAGCGGACGGACCCTGGGACAGTGGGGAGGAGGCTACACCTTC
CDR3 protein: CASGRTLGQWGGGYTF

J gene: TRBJ1-6
D gene: -
clone size: -
V gene: TRBV28
CDR3 DNA: TGTGCCAGCAGTTTTTCAGGCTCCCATAATTCACCCCTCCACTTT
CDR3 protein: CASSFSGSHNSPLHF

J gene: TRBJ2-2
D gene: -
clone size: few
V gene: TRBV19
CDR3 DNA: TGTGCCAGTACGGGGTTTCGGGTAAACACCGGGGAGCTGTTTTTT
CDR3 protein: CASTGFRVNTGELFF

J gene: TRBJ2-7
D gene: TRBD1
clone size: -
V gene: TRBV15
CDR3 DNA: TGTGCCACCAGCGTAGGGGGCGGGACAGGCCTCCGCGAGCAGTACTTC
CDR3 protein: CATSVGGGTGLREQYF

J gene: TRBJ1-3
D gene: -
clone size: -
V gene: TRBV3-1/TRBV3-2
CDR3 DNA: TGTGCCAGCATTGGGGCGGGGGGAAACACCATATATTTT
CDR3 protein: CASIGAGGNTIYF

J gene: TRBJ1-2
D gene: TRBD1
clone size: -
V gene: TRBV3-1/TRBV3-2
CDR3 DNA: TGTGCCAGCAGCCGACTGACAGGGGGTGGCTACACCTTC
CDR3 protein: CASSRLTGGGYTF

J gene: TRBJ2-1
D gene: TRBD2
clone size: -
V gene: TRBV7-9
CDR3 DNA: TGTGCCAGCAGCCTACGACTAGCGGGCTACAATGAGCAGTTCTTC
CDR3 protein: CASSLRLAGYNEQFF

J gene: TRBJ1-6
D gene: -
clone size: -
V gene: TRBV5-8
CDR3 DNA: TGTGCCAGCAGCTTGGTGCAGGGAAGTTCACCCCTCCACTTT
CDR3 protein: CASSLVQGSSPLHF

J gene: TRBJ1-1
D gene: -
clone size: -
V gene: TRBV29-1
CDR3 DNA: TGCAGCGCAACAGAAACCGGGGCTGAAGCTTTCTTT
CDR3 protein: CSATETGAEAFF

J gene: TRBJ1-5
D gene: -
clone size: once
V gene: TRBV7-2
CDR3 DNA: TGTGCCAGCAGCTTAGCGCGGGGGGGCGGCCAGCCCCAGCATTTT
CDR3 protein: CASSLARGGGQPQHF

J gene: TRBJ1-1
D gene: -
clone size: -
V gene: TRBV11-2
CDR3 DNA: TGTGCCAGCAGCCCCGGGAGGAGGCTAAACACTGAAGCTTTCTTT
CDR3 protein: CASSPGRRLNTEAFF

J gene: TRBJ1-1
D gene: TRBD1
clone size: few
V gene: TRBV2
CDR3 DNA: TGTGCCAGCACGCGGGACAGGGATGGCACTGAAGCTTTCTTT
CDR3 protein: CASTRDRDGTEAFF

J gene: TRBJ2-3
D gene: TRBD2
clone size: -
V gene: TRBV19
CDR3 DNA: TGTGCCAGTAGTATCCTAGCGGGGAGAAGCACAGATACGCAGTATTTT
CDR3 protein: CASSILAGRSTDTQYF

J gene: TRBJ1-2
D gene: -
clone size: -
V gene: TRBV5-1
CDR3 DNA: TGCGCCAGCAGCTTCGACACTGCTAACTATGGCTACACCTTC
CDR3 protein: CASSFDTANYGYTF

J gene: TRBJ2-5
D gene: TRBD2
clone size: -
V gene: TRBV7-9
CDR3 DNA: TGTGCCAGCAGCACCCCCGGACTAGCGGGGGGGTTAGGAGAGACCCAGTACTTC
CDR3 protein: CASSTPGLAGGLGETQYF

J gene: TRBJ1-2
D gene: TRBD1
clone size: -
V gene: TRBV27
CDR3 DNA: TGTGCCAGCAGCGCAGGACAGGGAGCTAACTATGGCTACACCTTC
CDR3 protein: CASSAGQGANYGYTF

J gene: TRBJ2-3
D gene: TRBD2
clone size: -
V gene: TRBV7-9
CDR3 DNA: TGTGCCAGCAGCTCCTTAGCGGGGGGCACAGATACGCAGTATTTT
CDR3 protein: CASSSLAGGTDTQYF

J gene: TRBJ2-5
D gene: TRBD2
clone size: -
V gene: TRBV15
CDR3 DNA: TGTGCCACCAGCAGAGACCCGAGCGGGACTCCGAAAAAGACCCAGTACTTC
CDR3 protein: CATSRDPSGTPKKTQYF

J gene: TRBJ2-5
D gene: -
clone size: -
V gene: TRBV5-1
CDR3 DNA: TGCGCCAGCAGCTTCTTCCAGGGTGTCCAAGAGACCCAGTACTTC
CDR3 protein: CASSFFQGVQETQYF